The 32 T cell receptor beta chains below come from one sample, sequenced in a study of Ad26.COV2.S vaccination and SARS-CoV-2 variants. The treatment was: over 15 received Ad26.COV2.S at low or high dose, single or two shots; about 5 received placebo; per-sample allocation not given. Sampling took place 63 days after the first vaccine or placebo injection. Sequenced by immunoSEQ multiplex PCR; TCRdb stores in-frame clones only, minus some. The table shows fewer than 500,000 clones, with 90% occurring only once. The sample consisted of peripheral blood, taken in a trial of Ad26.COV2.S vaccine versus placebo. These receptors came from a person between 18 and 65 years old who received the Ad26.COV2.S COVID-19 vaccine or a placebo.

J is TRBJ2-2 and V is TRBV15; D might be TRBD1 or TRBD2, each matching 5 bases. CDR3 length equals 14 residues. V was cut by 6 bases and J by 4 bases, with 12 bases left in between. Germline V gene sequence: CDR1 LNHNV, CDR2 YYDKDF (reference sequence). This CDR3 reads CATSPHGGTGELFF. The DNA of the CDR3 is TGTGCCACCAGTCCCCATGGGGGCACCGGGGAGCTGTTTTTT.

The chain has TRBV7-8 and TRBJ2-5, with a possible D match to TRBD2 (6 bases). Looked up from germline, CDR1 is SGHVS and CDR2 is FQNEAQ. The V gene lost 7 bases and the J gene lost 5 bases, with 17 bases spanning the gap. This CDR3 contains 14 residues. Here the CDR3 reads CASTPTAGQETQYF. The CDR3 DNA sequence: TGTGCCAGCACCCCGACGGCGGGGCAGGAGACCCAGTACTTC.

The chain is built from TRBV5-6 and TRBJ2-1; no reliable D call. Germline V gene lookup returns CDR1 SGHDT and CDR2 YYEEEE. Trimming cost V 3 bases and J 9 bases, with 10 bases left between them. The CDR3 length is 12 residues. This CDR3 reads CASSSNNGEQFF. The DNA of the CDR3 is TGTGCCAGCAGCTCCAATAATGGTGAGCAGTTCTTC.

V usage is TRBV7-3 and J usage is TRBJ2-1; 10 nucleotides align to TRBD2. Germline lookup yields CDR1 SGHTA and CDR2 FQGTGA. With 4 bases clipped from V and 9 bases from J, the junction kept 15 bases outside the gene matches. The CDR3 has 17 amino acids. CDR3 protein: CASSSSPLSGRGGEQFF. The CDR3 DNA sequence: TGTGCCAGCAGCTCATCCCCCCTCAGCGGGAGGGGAGGTGAGCAGTTCTTC.

The chain joins TRBV6-5 to TRBJ2-7; D call uncertain. V shed 0 bases and J shed 2 bases, with 14 bases lying between them. This CDR3 is built from 16 residues. Per the germline V gene, CDR1 is MNHEY and CDR2 is SVGAGI. CDR3 sequence reads: CASSYSLESYAYEQYF. The DNA of the CDR3 is TGTGCCAGCAGTTACTCCCTCGAGTCCTACGCCTACGAGCAGTACTTC.

This clone was observed many times. The sample holds other DNA sequences that translate to the same CDR3. The V gene is TRBV19, the J gene TRBJ1-5; D gene ambiguous. The V end lost 6 bases, the J end lost 4 bases, and 7 bases lay between the germline ends. CDR3 size: 12 residues. The germline V gene has CDR1 LNHDA and CDR2 SQIVND (reference sequence). The CDR3 loop is CASRGGNQPQHF. The CDR3 nucleotides are TGTGCCAGTAGGGGAGGGAATCAGCCCCAGCATTTT.

The V call is TRBV5-1, the J call TRBJ2-7; 10 bases are shared with TRBD2. The CDR3 loop spans 15 amino acids. J was trimmed by 4 bases and V by 0 bases; bases with no gene match: 4. CDR1 is SGHRS and CDR2 is YFSETQ in the germline V gene. The CDR3 reads CASSLASGSRYEQYF. CDR3 in DNA: TGCGCCAGCAGCTTGGCTAGCGGGAGTCGTTACGAGCAGTACTTC.

The J gene is TRBJ2-7, the V gene TRBV28; D ambiguous. The CDR3 loop spans 13 amino acids. CDR1 is MDHEN and CDR2 is SYDVKM in the germline V gene. Trimming removed 6 bases from V and 2 bases from J, with 11 bases in between. CDR3 sequence: CASSPRIPYEQYF. The CDR3 DNA is TGTGCCAGCAGCCCGCGGATTCCCTACGAGCAGTACTTC.

Only one count was recorded for this clone. The V call is TRBV2, the J call TRBJ2-7; 7 bases match TRBD1. Germline V lookup: CDR1 SNHLY, CDR2 FYNNEI. CDR3 size: 14 residues. The V gene end was trimmed by 7 bases and the J gene end by 5 bases; junction bases not matched to a gene: 11. CDR3 sequence: CASNRQGTAHEQYF. The DNA for the CDR3 is TGTGCCAGCAACCGACAGGGAACGGCCCACGAGCAGTACTTC.

The V call is TRBV7-2, the J call TRBJ2-3; the match to TRBD1 covers 7 bases. CDR1 is SGHTA and CDR2 is FQGNSA in the germline V gene. The CDR3 totals 15 residues. Losses at the gene ends were 6 bases for V and 2 bases for J; bases not matched to a gene: 8. The CDR3 here is CASSLVGQDTDTQYF. The CDR3 DNA sequence: TGTGCCAGCAGTCTCGTCGGACAGGACACAGATACGCAGTATTTT. The full variable domain, rest sourced from reference TRBV7-2 and TRBJ2-3, is GAGVSQSPSNKVTEKGKDVELRCDPISGHTALYWYRQSLGQGLEFLIYFQGNSAPDKSGLPSDRFSAERTGGSVSTLTIQRTQQEDSAVYLCASSLVGQDTDTQYFGPGTRLTVL.

The chain joins TRBV5-4 to TRBJ1-6, with 8 bases that match TRBD1. This CDR3 is 15 amino acids long. The V gene end was trimmed by 0 bases and the J gene end by 7 bases; junction bases not matched to a gene: 3. In germline, CDR1 is SGHNT, CDR2 YYREEE (reference sequence). CDR3 sequence: CASSLGTGLNSPLHF. The CDR3 DNA is TGTGCCAGCAGCTTGGGGACAGGGCTCAATTCACCCCTCCACTTT.

The chain couples TRBV4-1 to TRBJ2-7; D is ambiguous. The ends were cut back, 1 base at V and 0 bases at J, with 19 bases in the middle. This CDR3 has 18 residues. Germline loops: CDR1 MGHRA, CDR2 YSYEKL. The CDR3 nucleotides are TGCGCCAGCAGCCAAGGTTTCGCGAGAGTAGACTTCTCCTACGAGCAGTACTTC. It codes for CASSQGFARVDFSYEQYF.

The CDR3 loop is CASSNNPEGSEQYF. CDR3 bases: TGTGCCAGCAGCAATAATCCGGAAGGGTCCGAGCAGTACTTC. V and J are TRBV21-1 and TRBJ2-7. TRBV21-1 is a recognized pseudogene. The CDR3 extends over 14 amino acids.

The chain uses TRBV5-6 and TRBJ1-3; D gene uncertain. The CDR3 has 13 residues. Trimming cost V 0 bases and J 3 bases, with 4 bases left between them. Germline V gene data show CDR1 as SGHDT and CDR2 as YYEEEE. The CDR3 region is CASSLGDGNTIYF. The CDR3 DNA is TGTGCCAGCAGCTTGGGGGATGGAAACACCATATATTTT.

CDR3 amino acids: CASLAGVNTGELFF. CDR3 bases: TGTGCCAGCCTGGCGGGGGTAAACACCGGGGAGCTGTTTTTT. The chain recombines TRBV7-9 with TRBJ2-2; 7 bases agree with TRBD2. The germline V gene encodes CDR1 SEHNR and CDR2 FQNEAQ (reference sequence). The CDR3 spans 14 residues. After removal of 8 bases from V and 2 bases from J, the junction contained 5 bases not matched to a gene. Combining the CDR3 with reference TRBV7-9 and TRBJ2-2 gives the whole variable domain DTGVSQNPRHKITKRGQNVTFRCDPISEHNRLYWYRQTLGQGPEFLTYFQNEAQLEKSRLLSDRFSAERPKGSFSTLEIQRTEQGDSAMYLCASLAGVNTGELFFGEGSRLTVL.

The gene calls are TRBV5-3 and TRBJ1-1; a possible D gene is TRBD1 (5 bases). TRBV5-3 is reported as an ORF; its role is uncertain. This CDR3 comprises 11 residues. Trimming pared 8 bases from V and 7 bases from J, leaving 12 bases between. CDR3 nucleotides: TGTGCCAGTCGGGGGAGCAATGAAGCTTTCTTT. Its protein is CASRGSNEAFF.

The chain uses TRBV11-3 and TRBJ2-1; 8 bases align to TRBD1. The CDR3 consists of 13 residues. Looked up from germline, CDR1 is SGHNT and CDR2 is YENEEA. V trimming: 2 bases; J trimming: 10 bases; junction bases outside the gene matches: 4. As DNA, the CDR3 is TGTGCCAGCAGCTTAAGCAGGACAGGGGAGCAGTTCTTC. Its protein is CASSLSRTGEQFF.

This chain connects TRBV5-1 to TRBJ2-1; D not certain. The CDR3 has 14 amino acids. Germline CDR1 reads SGHRS; CDR2 reads YFSETQ. Trimming shortened V by 0 bases and J by 3 bases, and 7 bases separated the two germline ends. As DNA, the CDR3 is TGCGCCAGCAGCTTGGAACGGAGCTACAATGAGCAGTTCTTC. Its translation is CASSLERSYNEQFF.

In this sample, this clone turned up once. J is TRBJ2-3 and V is TRBV6-2 or TRBV6-3; possible D gene TRBD2, 6 bases. Germline assignment: CDR1 MNHEY and CDR2 SVGEGT. Trimming took 6 bases from V and 3 from J, leaving 10 bases between them. The CDR3 contains 13 residues. The CDR3 loop reads CASSRRETDTQYF. DNA of the CDR3: TGTGCCAGCAGCCGTCGGGAGACAGATACGCAGTATTTT.

The J gene is TRBJ1-4, the V gene TRBV5-6; TRBD1 agrees at 9 bases. This CDR3 comprises 15 residues. The germline gives CDR1 SGHDT, CDR2 YYEEEE. Germline trimming cut 2 bases from V and 5 bases from J; bases unmatched to any gene: 4. The CDR3 region has the DNA TGTGCCAGCAGCTTACCCGGGACAGGGAATGAAAAACTGTTTTTT. It yields the protein CASSLPGTGNEKLFF.

This chain uses TRBV6-5 with TRBJ2-5, with a tentative D call TRBD2 (6 bases). V was cut by 8 bases and J by 0 bases, with 10 bases left in between. This CDR3 is built from 13 residues. Germline V gene lookup returns CDR1 MNHEY and CDR2 SVGAGI. The CDR3 here is CASRERDQETQYF. CDR3 DNA: TGTGCCAGCCGAGAGCGGGACCAAGAGACCCAGTACTTC.

This sequence joins TRBV19 and TRBJ2-5; D is ambiguous. The CDR3 extends over 15 amino acids. Germline lookup yields CDR1 LNHDA and CDR2 SQIVND (reference sequence). Trimming stripped 4 bases from V and 2 bases from J, with 14 bases between. Here the CDR3 reads CASSNWDKGQETQYF. In DNA, the CDR3 is TGTGCCAGTAGTAATTGGGATAAGGGACAAGAGACCCAGTACTTC.

CDR3 protein: CASGILYGYTF. In DNA, the CDR3 is TGTGCCAGCGGAATCCTCTATGGCTACACCTTC. V gene TRBV28 combines with J gene TRBJ1-2; no reliable D call. Trimming took 8 bases from V and 4 from J, leaving 8 bases between them. CDR3 size: 11 residues. Germline-derived CDR1 and CDR2 are MDHEN and SYDVKM.

This chain uses TRBV19 with TRBJ2-4; 7 nucleotides align to TRBD2. The junction had 9 bases not matched to a gene; V was cut back by 5 bases and J by 8 bases. There are 14 residues in the CDR3. The germline V gene encodes CDR1 LNHDA and CDR2 SQIVND (reference sequence). The CDR3 sequence: CASSPPRGGDIQYF. Written as DNA, the CDR3 is TGTGCCAGTAGTCCTCCCCGCGGGGGTGACATTCAGTACTTC.

This chain joins TRBV19 and TRBJ2-3, with 9 bases fitting TRBD1. Germline CDR1 reads LNHDA; CDR2 reads SQIVND (reference sequence). The length of the CDR3 is 15 residues. V lost 3 bases and J lost 4; bases outside the gene matches: 5. This CDR3 is CASSMYGQGSDTQYF. As DNA, the CDR3 is TGTGCCAGTAGTATGTATGGACAGGGGTCAGATACGCAGTATTTT.

The V call is TRBV18, the J call TRBJ2-5; D is ambiguous. V was cut by 2 bases and J by 0 bases, with 7 bases left in between. Per germline, CDR1 KGHSH and CDR2 LQKENI. The CDR3 runs 14 residues. CDR3 DNA: TGTGCCAGCTCACCATCCAGGAACCAAGAGACCCAGTACTTC. It codes for CASSPSRNQETQYF.

J is TRBJ2-5 and V is TRBV5-6, with 14 bases lining up with TRBD2. V shed 4 bases, J shed 4 bases, and the junction held 9 bases outside the gene matches. CDR3 length: 17 residues. CDR1 is SGHDT, CDR2 YYEEEE, per germline. CDR3 nucleotide sequence: TGTGCCAGCAGCCCGCCTCTTGGGACTAGCGGGGGAGAGACCCAGTACTTC. It translates to CASSPPLGTSGGETQYF.

V is TRBV6-4 and J is TRBJ1-1, with 7 bases that match TRBD1. Per germline, CDR1 MRHNA and CDR2 SNTAGT. This CDR3 region has 13 residues. With 5 bases clipped from V and 4 bases from J, the junction kept 4 bases outside the gene matches. The CDR3 region has the DNA TGTGCCAGCAGTCAGTCAGGGGGCACTGAAGCTTTCTTT. This gives the protein CASSQSGGTEAFF.

V usage is TRBV13 and J usage is TRBJ1-1; possibly TRBD1 for D (6 bases). Trimming shortened V by 1 base and J by 4 bases, and 13 bases separated the two germline ends. CDR1 PRHDT and CDR2 FYEKMQ come from the germline V gene (reference sequence). CDR3 length equals 15 residues. The chain's CDR3 is CASSLVGGLSTEAFF. CDR3 nucleotides: TGTGCCAGCAGCTTAGTAGGGGGGCTATCCACTGAAGCTTTCTTT.

The rearrangement joins TRBV27 to TRBJ2-1, with 7 bases identical to TRBD2. The trim removed 7 bases at V and 10 bases at J, leaving 13 bases unmatched. The germline CDR1 and CDR2 sequences are MNHEY and SMNVEV (reference sequence). This CDR3 has 14 residues. CDR3 amino acids: CASKLGLVGGEQFF. CDR3 nucleotide sequence: TGTGCCAGCAAACTCGGACTAGTCGGAGGCGAGCAGTTCTTC.

The chain recombines TRBV7-3 with TRBJ2-1, with D unclear. Trimming removed 1 base at V and 7 bases at J, with 8 bases between. CDR1 SGHTA and CDR2 FQGTGA come from the germline V gene. This CDR3 is 13 amino acids long. CDR3 region: CASSLRRRNEQFF. In DNA, the CDR3 is TGTGCCAGCAGCTTAAGGAGACGTAATGAGCAGTTCTTC.

The V call is TRBV14, the J call TRBJ2-3; D gene uncertain. V was cut by 1 base and J by 1 base, with 15 bases left in between. The germline V gene encodes CDR1 SGHDN and CDR2 FVKESK. CDR3 length: 17 amino acids. The CDR3 nucleotides are TGTGCCAGCAGCCAAGCCACTGGGCCAGGTGGCACAGATACGCAGTATTTT. This encodes CASSQATGPGGTDTQYF.